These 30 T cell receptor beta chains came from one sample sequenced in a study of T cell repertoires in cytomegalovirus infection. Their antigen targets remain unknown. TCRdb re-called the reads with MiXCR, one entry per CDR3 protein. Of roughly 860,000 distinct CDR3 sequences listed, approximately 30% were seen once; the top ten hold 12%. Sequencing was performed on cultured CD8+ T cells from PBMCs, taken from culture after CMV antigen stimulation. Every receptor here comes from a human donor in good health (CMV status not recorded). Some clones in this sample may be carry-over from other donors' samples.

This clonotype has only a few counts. The CDR3 DNA is TGCGCCAGCAGCCCAGGGGGGGGGCTGCTTAACTATGGCTACACCTTC. This codes for CASSPGGGLLNYGYTF. The chain links TRBV4-1 to TRBJ1-2; TRBD1 agrees at 7 bases. The CDR3 loop spans 16 amino acids. J was trimmed by 1 base and V by 4 bases; bases with no gene match: 9. The germline V gene encodes CDR1 MGHRA and CDR2 YSYEKL.

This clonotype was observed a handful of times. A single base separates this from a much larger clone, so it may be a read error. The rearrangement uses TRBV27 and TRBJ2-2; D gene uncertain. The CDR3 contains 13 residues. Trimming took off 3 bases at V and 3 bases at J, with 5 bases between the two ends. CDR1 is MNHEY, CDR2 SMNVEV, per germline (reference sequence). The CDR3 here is CASSFMDTGELFF. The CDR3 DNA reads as TGTGCCAGCAGTTTTATGGACACCGGGGAGCTGTTTTTT.

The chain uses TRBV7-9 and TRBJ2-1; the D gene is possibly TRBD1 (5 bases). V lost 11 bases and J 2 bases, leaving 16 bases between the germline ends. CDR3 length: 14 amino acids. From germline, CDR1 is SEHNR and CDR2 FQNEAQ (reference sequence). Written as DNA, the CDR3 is TGTGCCGGGTCTTACAAAGGGGCCTACAATGAGCAGTTCTTC. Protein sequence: CAGSYKGAYNEQFF.

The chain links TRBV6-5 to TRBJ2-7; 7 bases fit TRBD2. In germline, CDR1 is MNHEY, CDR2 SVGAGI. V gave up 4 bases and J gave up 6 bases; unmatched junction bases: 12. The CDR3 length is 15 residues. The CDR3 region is CASSSTVGGVREQYF. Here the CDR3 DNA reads TGTGCCAGCAGTTCCACCGTTGGGGGGGTCCGCGAGCAGTACTTC.

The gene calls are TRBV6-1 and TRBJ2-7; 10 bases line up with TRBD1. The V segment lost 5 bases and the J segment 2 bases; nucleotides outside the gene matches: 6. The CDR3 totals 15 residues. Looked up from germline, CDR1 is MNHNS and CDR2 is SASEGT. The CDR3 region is CASSWTGGTTYEQYV. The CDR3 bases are TGTGCCAGCAGTTGGACAGGGGGTACGACCTACGAGCAGTACGTC.

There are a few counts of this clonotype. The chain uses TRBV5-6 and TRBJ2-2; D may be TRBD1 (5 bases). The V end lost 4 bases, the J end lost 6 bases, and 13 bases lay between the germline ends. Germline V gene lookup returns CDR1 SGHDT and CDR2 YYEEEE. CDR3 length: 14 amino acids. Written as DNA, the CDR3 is TGTGCCAGCAGCGTCGGTTGGGGCGCCGGGGAGCTGTTTTTT. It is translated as CASSVGWGAGELFF.

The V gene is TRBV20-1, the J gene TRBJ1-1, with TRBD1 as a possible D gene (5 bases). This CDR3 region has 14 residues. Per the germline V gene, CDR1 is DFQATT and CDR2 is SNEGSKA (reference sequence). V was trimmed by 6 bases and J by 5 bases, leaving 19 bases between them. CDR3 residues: CSALQARRGTEAFF. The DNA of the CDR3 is TGCAGTGCCCTACAGGCCCGGAGGGGTACTGAAGCTTTCTTT.

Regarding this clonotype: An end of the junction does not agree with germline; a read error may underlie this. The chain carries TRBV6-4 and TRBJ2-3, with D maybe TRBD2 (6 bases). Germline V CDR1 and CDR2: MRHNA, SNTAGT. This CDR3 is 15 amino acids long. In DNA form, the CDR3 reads TGTGCTAGCAGTGCGGGGCCAAGACTGACAGATACGCAGTATTTT. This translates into CASSAGPRLTDTQYF.

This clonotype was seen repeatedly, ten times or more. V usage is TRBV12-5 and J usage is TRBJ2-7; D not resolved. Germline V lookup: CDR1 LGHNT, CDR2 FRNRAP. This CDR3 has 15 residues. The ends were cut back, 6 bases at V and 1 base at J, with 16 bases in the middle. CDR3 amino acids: CASGHLSGRSYEQYF. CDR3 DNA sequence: TGTGCTAGTGGCCACTTGTCGGGTAGATCCTACGAGCAGTACTTC.

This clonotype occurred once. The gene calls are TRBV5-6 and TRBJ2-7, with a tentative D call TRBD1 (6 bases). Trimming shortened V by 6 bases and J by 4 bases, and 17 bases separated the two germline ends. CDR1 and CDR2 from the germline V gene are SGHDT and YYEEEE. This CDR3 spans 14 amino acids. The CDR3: CASTPDRVGYEQYF. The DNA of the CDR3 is TGTGCCAGCACCCCGGACAGAGTGGGTTACGAGCAGTACTTC.

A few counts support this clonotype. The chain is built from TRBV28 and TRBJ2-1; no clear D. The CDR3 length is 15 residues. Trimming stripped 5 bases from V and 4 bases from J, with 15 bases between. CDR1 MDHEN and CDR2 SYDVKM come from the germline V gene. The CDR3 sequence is CASSPPAETYNEQFF. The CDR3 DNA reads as TGTGCCAGCAGTCCCCCGGCGGAGACTTACAATGAGCAGTTCTTC. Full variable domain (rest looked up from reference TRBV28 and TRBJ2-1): DVKVTQSSRYLVKRTGEKVFLECVQDMDHENMFWYRQDPGLGLRLIYFSYDVKMKEKGDIPEGYSVSREKKERFSLILESASTNQTSMYLCASSPPAETYNEQFFGPGTRLTVL.

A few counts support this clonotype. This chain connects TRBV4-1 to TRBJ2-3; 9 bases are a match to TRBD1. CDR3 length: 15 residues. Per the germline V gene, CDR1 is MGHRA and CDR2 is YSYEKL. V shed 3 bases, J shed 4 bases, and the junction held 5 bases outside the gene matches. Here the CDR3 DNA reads TGCGCCAGCAGCCAGCCGGGACAGGGCCCAGATACGCAGTATTTT. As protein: CASSQPGQGPDTQYF.

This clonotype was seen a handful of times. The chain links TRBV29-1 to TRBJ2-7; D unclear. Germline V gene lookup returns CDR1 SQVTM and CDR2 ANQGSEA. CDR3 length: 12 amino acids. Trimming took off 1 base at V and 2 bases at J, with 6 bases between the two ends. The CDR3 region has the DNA TGCAGCGTTGAAGGCCGAGCCTACGAGCAGTACTTC. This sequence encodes CSVEGRAYEQYF.

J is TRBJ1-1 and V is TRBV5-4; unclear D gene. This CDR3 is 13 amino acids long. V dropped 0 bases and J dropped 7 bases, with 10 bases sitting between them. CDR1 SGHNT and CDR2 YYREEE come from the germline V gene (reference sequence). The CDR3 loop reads CASSLEPFNEAFF. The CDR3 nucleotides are TGTGCCAGCAGCTTGGAGCCGTTTAATGAAGCTTTCTTT.

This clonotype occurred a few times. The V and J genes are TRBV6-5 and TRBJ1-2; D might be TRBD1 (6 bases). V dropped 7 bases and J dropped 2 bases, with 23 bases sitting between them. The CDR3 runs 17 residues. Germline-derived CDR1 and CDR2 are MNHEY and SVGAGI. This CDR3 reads CASTSHRSGGQNYGYTF. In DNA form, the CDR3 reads TGTGCCAGCACCTCTCACCGGTCCGGGGGGCAAAACTATGGCTACACCTTC.

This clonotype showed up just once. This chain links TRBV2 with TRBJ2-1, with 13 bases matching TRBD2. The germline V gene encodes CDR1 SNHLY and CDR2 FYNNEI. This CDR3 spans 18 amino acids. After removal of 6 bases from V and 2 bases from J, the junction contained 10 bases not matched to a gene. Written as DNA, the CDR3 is TGTGCCAGCAGCCCGACTAGCGGGGGGACCGTAACCTACAATGAGCAGTTCTTC. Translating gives CASSPTSGGTVTYNEQFF.

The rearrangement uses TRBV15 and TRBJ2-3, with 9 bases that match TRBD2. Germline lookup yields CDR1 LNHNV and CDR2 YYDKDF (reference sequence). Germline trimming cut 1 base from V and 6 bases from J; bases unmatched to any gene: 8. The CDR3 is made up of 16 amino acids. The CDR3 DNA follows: TGTGCCACCAGCAGAGCCGGGAGCGGGGGGCGGGATACGCAGTATTTT. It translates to CATSRAGSGGRDTQYF.

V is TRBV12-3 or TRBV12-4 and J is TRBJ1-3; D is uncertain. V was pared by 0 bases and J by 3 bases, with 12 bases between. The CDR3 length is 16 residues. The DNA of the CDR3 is TGTGCCAGCAGTTTAGCAGGGAGACGGTATGGAAACACCATATATTTT. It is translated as CASSLAGRRYGNTIYF.

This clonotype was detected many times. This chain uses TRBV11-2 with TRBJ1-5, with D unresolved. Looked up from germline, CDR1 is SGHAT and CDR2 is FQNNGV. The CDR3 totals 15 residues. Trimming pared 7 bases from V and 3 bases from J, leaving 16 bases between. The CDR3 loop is CASNLDLVSNQPQHF. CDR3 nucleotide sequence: TGTGCCAGCAACCTTGACCTAGTTTCCAATCAGCCCCAGCATTTT.

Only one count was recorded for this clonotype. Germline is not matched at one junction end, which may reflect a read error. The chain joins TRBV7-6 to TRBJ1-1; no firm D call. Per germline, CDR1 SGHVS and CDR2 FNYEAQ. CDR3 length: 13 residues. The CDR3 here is CVSSFLMNTEAFF. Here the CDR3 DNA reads TGTGTCAGCAGCTTTTTAATGAACACTGAAGCTTTCTTT. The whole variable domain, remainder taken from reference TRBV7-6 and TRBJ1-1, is GAGVSQSPRYKVTKRGQDVALRCDPISGHVSLYWYRQALGQGPEFLTYFNYEAQQDKSGLPNDRFSAERPEGSISTLTIQRTEQRDSAMYRCVSSFLMNTEAFFGQGTRLTVV.

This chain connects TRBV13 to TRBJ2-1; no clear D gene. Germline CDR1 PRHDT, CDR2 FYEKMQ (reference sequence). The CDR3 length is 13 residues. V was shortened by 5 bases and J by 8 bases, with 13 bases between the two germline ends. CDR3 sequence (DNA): TGTGCCAGCAGCCAGGCTCCGAGCGATGAGCAGTTCTTC. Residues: CASSQAPSDEQFF.

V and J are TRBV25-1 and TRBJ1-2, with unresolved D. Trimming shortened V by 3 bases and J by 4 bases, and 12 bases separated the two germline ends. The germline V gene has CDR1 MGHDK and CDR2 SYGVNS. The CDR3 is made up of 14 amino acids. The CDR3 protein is CASSDYFNVYGYTF. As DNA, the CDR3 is TGTGCCAGCAGTGATTATTTTAACGTCTATGGCTACACCTTC.

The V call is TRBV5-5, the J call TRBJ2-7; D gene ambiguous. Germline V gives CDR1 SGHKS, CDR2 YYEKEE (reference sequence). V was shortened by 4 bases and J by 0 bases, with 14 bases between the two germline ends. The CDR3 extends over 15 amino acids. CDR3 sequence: CASSPKDGSSYEQYV. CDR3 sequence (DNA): TGTGCCAGCAGCCCGAAGGACGGAAGCTCCTACGAGCAGTACGTC.

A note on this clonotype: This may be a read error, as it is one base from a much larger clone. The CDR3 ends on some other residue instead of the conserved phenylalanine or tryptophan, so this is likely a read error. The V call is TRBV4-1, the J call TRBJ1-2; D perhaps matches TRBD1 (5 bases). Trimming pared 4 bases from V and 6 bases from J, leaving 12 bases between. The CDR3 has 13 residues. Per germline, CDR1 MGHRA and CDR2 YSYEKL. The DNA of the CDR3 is TGCGCCAGCAGCCTACGGGGGGTTCATGGCTACACCATC. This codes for CASSLRGVHGYTI.

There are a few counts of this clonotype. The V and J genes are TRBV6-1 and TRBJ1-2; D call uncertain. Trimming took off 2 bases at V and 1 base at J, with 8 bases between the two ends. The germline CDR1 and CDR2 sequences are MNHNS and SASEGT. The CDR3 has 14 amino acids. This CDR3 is CASSEMRDNYGYTF. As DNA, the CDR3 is TGTGCCAGCAGTGAAATGAGGGATAACTATGGCTACACCTTC.

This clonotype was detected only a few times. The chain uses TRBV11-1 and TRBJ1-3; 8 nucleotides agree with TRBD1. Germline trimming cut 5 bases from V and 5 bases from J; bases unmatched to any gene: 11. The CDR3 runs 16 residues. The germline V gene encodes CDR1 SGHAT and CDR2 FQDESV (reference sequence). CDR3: CASSATDRDHRNTIYF. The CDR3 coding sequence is TGTGCCAGCAGCGCCACGGACAGGGACCATCGAAACACCATATATTTT.

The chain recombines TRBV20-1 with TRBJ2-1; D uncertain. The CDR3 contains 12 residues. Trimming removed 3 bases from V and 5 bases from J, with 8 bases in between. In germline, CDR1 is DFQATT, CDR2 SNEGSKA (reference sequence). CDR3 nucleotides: TGCAGTGCTAGGTGGCTAGACAATGAGCAGTTCTTC. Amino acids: CSARWLDNEQFF.

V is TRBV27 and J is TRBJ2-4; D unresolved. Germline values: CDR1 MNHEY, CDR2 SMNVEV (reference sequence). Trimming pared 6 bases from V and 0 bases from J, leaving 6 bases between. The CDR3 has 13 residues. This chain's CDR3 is CASREIAKNIQYF. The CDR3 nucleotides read TGTGCCAGCAGAGAGATAGCCAAAAACATTCAGTACTTC.

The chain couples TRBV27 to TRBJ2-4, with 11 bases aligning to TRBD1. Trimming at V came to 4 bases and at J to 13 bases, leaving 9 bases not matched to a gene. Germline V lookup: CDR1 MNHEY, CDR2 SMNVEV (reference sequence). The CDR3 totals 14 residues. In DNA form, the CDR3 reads TGTGCCAGCAGTTGGACAGGGGGCGATCGGGTCCAGTACTTC. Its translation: CASSWTGGDRVQYF.

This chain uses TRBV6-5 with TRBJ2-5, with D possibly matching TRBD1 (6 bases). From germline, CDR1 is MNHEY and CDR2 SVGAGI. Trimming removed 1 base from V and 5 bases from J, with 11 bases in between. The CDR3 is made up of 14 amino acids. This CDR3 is CASSYWAGVETQYF. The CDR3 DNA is TGTGCCAGCAGTTACTGGGCAGGGGTGGAGACCCAGTACTTC.